This T cell receptor beta chain was obtained from a study of cytomegalovirus exposure and HLA in healthy donors. V was shortened by 2 bases and J by 4 bases, with 18 bases between the two germline ends. The V gene's germline CDR1 is GTSNPN and CDR2 SVGIG (reference sequence). The CDR3 contains 16 residues. In the PCR, 60 Vbeta and 13 Jbeta primers were used. The assay was immunoSEQ multiplex PCR, and TCRdb's table has in-frame clones only and misses some. The table shows 150,000 to 250,000 clones, with more than 75% occurring only once. The sequence was obtained from a woman between 50 and 59 years old in good health and CMV-seropositive. The source material was PBMCs. The V gene is TRBV30, the J gene TRBJ1-3; D gene unclear. CDR3 nucleotides: TGTGCCTGGAGTCTAGCTCTCGGAACAAGGGGAAACACCATATATTTT. It yields the protein CAWSLALGTRGNTIYF.